The 24 T cell receptor beta chains given below trace back to one sample, sequenced in a study of T-cell reconstitution after alpha-beta-depleted transplantation in children. Preparing the TCRbeta library involved the use of unique molecular identifiers. TCRdb re-derived calls from the PCR reads in MiXCR, one entry per CDR3 protein. The sample has some 300,000 distinct CDR3 sequences, roughly 9.1% seen once. The specimen was PBMCs, collected before TCRalphabeta/CD19-depleted stem cell transplant. The source of these receptors is a boy under three years old with acute myeloid leukemia, due to receive a stem cell transplant.

This clonotype has ten or more counts. This rearrangement joins TRBV12-3 or TRBV12-4 to TRBJ2-1, with 10 positions matching TRBD2. This CDR3 region has 14 residues. Losses at the gene ends were 5 bases for V and 9 bases for J; bases not matched to a gene: 7. CDR3 sequence: CASSRTSGPGEQFF. The CDR3 DNA reads TGTGCCAGCAGTCGGACTAGCGGACCGGGTGAGCAGTTCTTC.

The chain links TRBV7-8 to TRBJ2-7; 7 bases fit TRBD2. CDR3 size: 17 residues. J lost 0 bases, V lost 3 bases, and 11 bases had no gene match. Per germline, CDR1 SGHVS and CDR2 FQNEAQ. CDR3 region: CASSLREGLRSSYEQYF. The DNA of the CDR3 is TGTGCCAGCAGCTTGAGGGAGGGCCTCCGAAGCTCCTACGAGCAGTACTTC. The complete variable domain, with remaining parts taken from reference TRBV7-8 and TRBJ2-7, reads GAGVSQSPRYKVAKRGQDVALRCDPISGHVSLFWYQQALGQGPEFLTYFQNEAQLDKSGLPSDRFFAERPEGSVSTLKIQRTQQEDSAVYLCASSLREGLRSSYEQYFGPGTRLTVT.

This clonotype occurred many times. This sequence joins TRBV29-1 and TRBJ2-1; 15 nucleotides match TRBD2. The V segment lost 0 bases and the J segment 7 bases; nucleotides outside the gene matches: 1. The germline CDR1 and CDR2 sequences are SQVTM and ANQGSEA. CDR3 size: 15 residues. Written as DNA, the CDR3 is TGCAGCGTTGAAGACGGGACTAGCGGGAGGAATGAGCAGTTCTTC. As protein: CSVEDGTSGRNEQFF.

At least ten counts were recorded for this clonotype. The chain has TRBV9 and TRBJ2-7, with D possibly being TRBD2 (6 bases). V was clipped by 0 bases and J by 4 bases, with 14 bases between them. CDR1 is SGDLS and CDR2 is YYNGEE in the germline V gene. The CDR3 consists of 15 residues. DNA for the CDR3: TGTGCCAGCAGCGTAGGGAGTGAGGGGAGGTACGAGCAGTACTTC. Its protein is CASSVGSEGRYEQYF. The full variable domain, completed using reference TRBV9 and TRBJ2-7, is DSGVTQTPKHLITATGQRVTLRCSPRSGDLSVYWYQQSLDQGLQFLIQYYNGEERAKGNILERFSAQQFPDLHSELNLSSLELGDSALYFCASSVGSEGRYEQYFGPGTRLTVT.

This clonotype was seen ten or more times. The chain couples TRBV7-9 to TRBJ2-2; perhaps TRBD2 as D (5 bases). The germline gives CDR1 SEHNR, CDR2 FQNEAQ (reference sequence). V was shortened by 5 bases and J by 8 bases, with 15 bases between the two germline ends. This CDR3 is 14 amino acids long. In DNA, the CDR3 is TGTGCCAGCAGCACCAACCCTCCGGGAGGGGAGCTGTTTTTT. Translating it yields CASSTNPPGGELFF.

There are many counts of this clonotype. This chain uses TRBV12-3 or TRBV12-4 with TRBJ2-2; 9 bases are a match to TRBD1. V lost 5 bases to trimming and J lost 7 bases; unmatched junction nucleotides: 8. This CDR3 spans 15 amino acids. The CDR3 sequence: CASSLTGGAIGELFF. In DNA form, the CDR3 reads TGTGCCAGCAGTCTTACAGGGGGCGCGATCGGGGAGCTGTTTTTT.

This clonotype has ten or more counts. The V call is TRBV7-9, the J call TRBJ2-7, with 9 bases aligning to TRBD2. The J segment lost 5 bases and the V segment lost 1 base, leaving 3 bases of the junction unmatched. The CDR3 has 14 residues. Germline-derived CDR1 and CDR2 are SEHNR and FQNEAQ (reference sequence). The CDR3 bases are TGTGCCAGCAGCTTAGGCGGGGGGGCCCACGAGCAGTACTTC. Its protein is CASSLGGGAHEQYF.

In this sample, this clonotype turned up a few times. The chain is built from TRBV7-2 and TRBJ1-5; tentatively, D is TRBD1 (6 bases). V was cut by 1 base and J by 4 bases, with 11 bases left in between. The V gene's germline CDR1 is SGHTA and CDR2 FQGNSA. The CDR3 runs 15 residues. The CDR3 is CASSLGGGANQPQHF. The DNA for the CDR3 is TGTGCCAGCAGCTTAGGGGGGGGGGCTAATCAGCCCCAGCATTTT. Filled out from reference TRBV7-2 and TRBJ1-5, the complete variable domain reads GAGVSQSPSNKVTEKGKDVELRCDPISGHTALYWYRQSLGQGLEFLIYFQGNSAPDKSGLPSDRFSAERTGGSVSTLTIQRTQQEDSAVYLCASSLGGGANQPQHFGDGTRLSIL.

This clonotype was recorded many times. The chain joins TRBV20-1 to TRBJ2-1; 13 bases map to TRBD2. The CDR3 extends over 15 amino acids. Unmatched junction bases numbered 16, after V lost 8 bases and J lost 12 bases. CDR1 DFQATT and CDR2 SNEGSKA come from the germline V gene (reference sequence). The CDR3, as DNA: TGCAGTACAAAAGGGGGACTAGCGGGGATCCCCTCGCAGTTCTTC. Its protein product is CSTKGGLAGIPSQFF.

This clonotype was observed many times. The rearrangement uses TRBV11-1 and TRBJ2-4; no definite D call. Germline V gene lookup returns CDR1 SGHAT and CDR2 FQDESV (reference sequence). Trimming shortened V by 6 bases and J by 7 bases, and 22 bases separated the two germline ends. The CDR3 runs to 16 residues. The CDR3 nucleotides are TGTGCCAGCAGTCACAGATCGGACCGTTACCGGAACATTCAGTACTTC. Protein: CASSHRSDRYRNIQYF.

In its sample, this clonotype was seen many times. The V call is TRBV28, the J call TRBJ2-5; D unclear. Trimming took off 5 bases at V and 7 bases at J, with 14 bases between the two ends. There are 13 residues in the CDR3. CDR1 and CDR2 (germline): MDHEN, SYDVKM. CDR3: CASSPVTPVTQYF. The CDR3 coding sequence is TGTGCCAGCAGTCCCGTCACACCGGTGACCCAGTACTTC.

This clonotype was counted many times. The chain combines TRBV12-3 or TRBV12-4 with TRBJ2-5; D is undetermined. Trimming removed 3 bases from V and 6 bases from J, with 11 bases in between. The CDR3 spans 13 residues. The CDR3 spells CASSFGQEKTQYF. Here the CDR3 DNA reads TGTGCCAGCAGTTTCGGGCAGGAAAAGACCCAGTACTTC.

At least ten counts were recorded for this clonotype. This chain connects TRBV4-2 to TRBJ1-6; no clear D. V gave up 0 bases and J gave up 9 bases, with 12 bases separating them. CDR1 and CDR2 (germline): LGHNA, YNFKEQ. This CDR3 contains 15 residues. The CDR3 sequence is CASSQDDPSSSPLHF. The DNA for the CDR3 is TGTGCCAGCAGCCAAGATGACCCTTCCTCTTCACCCCTCCACTTT.

This clonotype was recorded at least ten times. The DNA of the CDR3 is TGTGCCAGCAGGGGGACTAGCGGGATCCCAGATACGCAGTATTTT. This encodes CASRGTSGIPDTQYF. The gene calls are TRBV11-2 and TRBJ2-3; 13 nucleotides match TRBD2. Germline trimming cut 6 bases from V and 4 bases from J; bases unmatched to any gene: 4. CDR3 length: 15 residues. The V gene's germline CDR1 is SGHAT and CDR2 FQNNGV.

This clonotype came up a few times. The CDR3 here is CASRDRGMETQYF. CDR3 bases: TGTGCCAGTAGAGACAGGGGGATGGAGACCCAGTACTTC. The rearrangement joins TRBV19 to TRBJ2-5, with 9 bases matching TRBD1. Germline values: CDR1 LNHDA, CDR2 SQIVND (reference sequence). The trim removed 6 bases at V and 5 bases at J, leaving 4 bases unmatched. The CDR3 loop spans 13 amino acids.

As to this clonotype: Possible read error: a much larger clone is one base away. The gene calls are TRBV29-1 and TRBJ1-6; tentative D call: TRBD1 (5 bases). CDR1 and CDR2 from the germline V gene are SQVTM and ANQGSEA. V was cut by 5 bases and J by 6 bases, with 14 bases left in between. The CDR3 is 14 residues long. The CDR3 protein is CSVSPGRSNSPLHF. Here the CDR3 DNA reads TGCAGCGTTTCTCCGGGACGGTCTAATTCACCCCTCCACTTT.

In this sample, this clonotype turned up a few times. This rearrangement joins TRBV20-1 to TRBJ2-3; D possibly matches TRBD1 or TRBD2 (6 bases each). The CDR3 has 15 residues. Looked up from germline, CDR1 is DFQATT and CDR2 is SNEGSKA (reference sequence). V lost 5 bases and J 0 bases, leaving 15 bases between the germline ends. The CDR3 sequence is CSAVQGGTSTDTQYF. In DNA form, the CDR3 reads TGCAGTGCTGTACAGGGCGGGACGAGCACAGATACGCAGTATTTT.

There are many counts of this clonotype. The gene calls are TRBV6-1 and TRBJ2-5; 8 nucleotides align to TRBD1. The V segment lost 5 bases and the J segment 1 base; nucleotides outside the gene matches: 3. Germline V gene data show CDR1 as MNHNS and CDR2 as SASEGT. The CDR3 sequence is 14 residues long. The CDR3 DNA reads as TGTGCCAGCAGTCCCACAGGGGGCCAAGAGACCCAGTACTTC. Its translation: CASSPTGGQETQYF.

This clonotype was seen many times. The chain joins TRBV9 to TRBJ1-5; D possibly corresponds to TRBD1 (5 bases). The V end lost 4 bases, the J end lost 6 bases, and 17 bases lay between the germline ends. CDR1 is SGDLS and CDR2 is YYNGEE in the germline V gene. CDR3 length: 15 amino acids. CDR3 DNA: TGTGCCAGCAGCTTTACCGGGGCCATTGGTCAGCCCCAGCATTTT. This gives the protein CASSFTGAIGQPQHF. Supplemented by reference TRBV9 and TRBJ1-5, the full variable domain reads DSGVTQTPKHLITATGQRVTLRCSPRSGDLSVYWYQQSLDQGLQFLIQYYNGEERAKGNILERFSAQQFPDLHSELNLSSLELGDSALYFCASSFTGAIGQPQHFGDGTRLSIL.

This clonotype was detected ten times or more. The chain joins TRBV4-3 to TRBJ2-2, with 9 bases that match TRBD2. The CDR3 is 16 residues long. V trimming: 0 bases; J trimming: 7 bases; junction bases outside the gene matches: 6. Germline CDR1 reads LGHNA; CDR2 reads YSLEER. The CDR3 sequence is CASSQDRIAGVGELFF. The CDR3 coding sequence is TGCGCCAGCAGCCAAGACCGGATAGCGGGAGTCGGGGAGCTGTTTTTT.

This clonotype was counted ten times or more. The junction and the germline gene differ at one end; a read error may be behind it. The chain links TRBV7-3 to TRBJ2-1, with D possibly being TRBD2 (5 bases). Germline V CDR1 and CDR2: SGHTA, FQGTGA. This CDR3 spans 14 amino acids. CDR3 amino acids: CASSPGSSYNEQFF. CDR3 DNA sequence: TGCGCCAGCAGCCCGGGGAGCTCCTACAATGAGCAGTTCTTC.

This clonotype was counted ten times or more. The chain links TRBV10-3 to TRBJ2-7; D is ambiguous. Trimming removed 6 bases at V and 2 bases at J, with 11 bases between. This CDR3 contains 13 residues. CDR1 is ENHRY, CDR2 SYGVKD, per germline. The chain's CDR3 is CAISRGITYEQYF. As DNA, the CDR3 is TGTGCCATCAGCAGAGGCATTACCTACGAGCAGTACTTC.

This clonotype occurred many times. This sequence joins TRBV12-3 or TRBV12-4 and TRBJ2-1, with TRBD1 identical over 11 bases. The CDR3 has 14 amino acids. V lost 7 bases, J lost 6 bases, and 5 bases stayed unmatched. The CDR3 DNA sequence: TGTGCCAGCAACGGACAGGGGGCAATCAATGAGCAGTTCTTC. Its translation is CASNGQGAINEQFF.

This clonotype was found many times. The rearrangement links TRBV5-1 to TRBJ2-7; 11 bases are shared with TRBD1. The CDR3 has 15 residues. CDR1 is SGHRS and CDR2 is YFSETQ in the germline V gene. J was trimmed by 2 bases and V by 3 bases; bases with no gene match: 4. CDR3 coding DNA: TGCGCCAGCAGCTGGGACAGGGGGAGGACCTACGAGCAGTACTTC. Its protein is CASSWDRGRTYEQYF. Supplemented by reference TRBV5-1 and TRBJ2-7, the full variable domain reads KAGVTQTPRYLIKTRGQQVTLSCSPISGHRSVSWYQQTPGQGLQFLFEYFSETQRNKGNFPGRFSGRQFSNSRSEMNVSTLELGDSALYLCASSWDRGRTYEQYFGPGTRLTVT.